The 25 T cell receptor beta chains below all came from one sample that was sequenced in a study of blood T cell repertoires in COVID-19. Sequencing used immunoSEQ multiplex PCR; TCRdb keeps in-frame clones, though not all of them. The repertoire holds fewer than 700,000 clones, with about 89% as singletons. Source material: peripheral blood. These receptors all stem from a woman aged 45-65 years with COVID-19, enrolled during active disease.

This clone appeared a single time. The chain uses TRBV10-1 and TRBJ2-1, with 8 bases lining up with TRBD2. Unmatched junction bases numbered 11, after V lost 6 bases and J lost 7 bases. There are 15 residues in the CDR3. Germline CDR1 and CDR2: WNHNN and SYGVQD (reference sequence). DNA for the CDR3: TGCGCCAGCAGCCGCGGGGGGCCGAGGCTTAATGAGCAGTTCTTC. This sequence encodes CASSRGGPRLNEQFF.

This clone has only one observation. The rearrangement joins TRBV9 to TRBJ2-7; tentative D call: TRBD2 (6 bases). Trimming removed 6 bases at V and 0 bases at J, with 13 bases between. The CDR3 contains 14 residues. CDR1 is SGDLS and CDR2 is YYNGEE in the germline V gene. The DNA for the CDR3 is TGTGCCAGCACCCCCGGAGGGAGCTCCTACGAGCAGTACTTC. Protein: CASTPGGSSYEQYF.

This clone occurred once. The chain couples TRBV6-5 to TRBJ2-2; TRBD2 matches at 11 bases. The junction had 5 bases not matched to a gene; V was cut back by 6 bases and J by 5 bases. The CDR3 runs to 15 residues. CDR1 and CDR2 from the germline V gene are MNHEY and SVGAGI. The CDR3 nucleotides are TGTGCCAGCAGCGTAGCGGGGGGGCGGACCGGGGAGCTGTTTTTT. Amino acids: CASSVAGGRTGELFF.

The chain joins TRBV5-1 to TRBJ2-3, with TRBD2 matching over 10 bases. Germline V CDR1 and CDR2: SGHRS, YFSETQ. This CDR3 contains 14 residues. The V gene end was trimmed by 5 bases and the J gene end by 6 bases; junction bases not matched to a gene: 6. CDR3 amino acids: CASRWASGGDTQYF. DNA of the CDR3: TGCGCCAGCAGGTGGGCTAGCGGGGGTGATACGCAGTATTTT.

CDR3 sequence reads: CASSQGQGAGFF. CDR3 in DNA: TGTGCCAGCAGCCAAGGACAGGGGGCCGGATTCTTC. V and J are TRBV14 and TRBJ2-1; 10 bases agree with TRBD1. This CDR3 has 12 amino acids. The V gene's germline CDR1 is SGHDN and CDR2 FVKESK. The V segment lost 1 base and the J segment 16 bases; nucleotides outside the gene matches: 4. The variable domain in full, with the rest retrieved from reference TRBV14 and TRBJ2-1, is EAGVTQFPSHSVIEKGQTVTLRCDPISGHDNLYWYRRVMGKEIKFLLHFVKESKQDESGMPNNRFLAERTGGTYSTLKVQPAELEDSGVYFCASSQGQGAGFFGPGTRLTVL.

V gene TRBV6-5 combines with J gene TRBJ1-3; D is unresolved. The V gene's germline CDR1 is MNHEY and CDR2 SVGAGI. This CDR3 has 14 amino acids. V lost 5 bases and J 0 bases, leaving 8 bases between the germline ends. CDR3 DNA sequence: TGTGCCAGCAGTCGTTACGGCTCTGGAAACACCATATATTTT. Protein: CASSRYGSGNTIYF.

This clone showed up just once. V usage is TRBV7-3 and J usage is TRBJ2-1, with TRBD1 identical over 7 bases. Germline CDR1 reads SGHTA; CDR2 reads FQGTGA. The length of the CDR3 is 14 residues. Unmatched junction bases numbered 2, after V lost 0 bases and J lost 6 bases. CDR3 in amino acids: CASSLTTGPNEQFF. The CDR3 region has the DNA TGTGCCAGCAGCTTAACGACAGGGCCCAATGAGCAGTTCTTC.

The chain is built from TRBV9 and TRBJ2-1; TRBD2 might be the D (6 bases). Germline V gives CDR1 SGDLS, CDR2 YYNGEE. With 4 bases removed from V and 6 bases from J, the gap between germline ends came to 17 bases. The length of the CDR3 is 15 residues. CDR3 nucleotides: TGTGCCAGCAGCCCCCGACTAGTTTCGGGCAATGAGCAGTTCTTC. As protein: CASSPRLVSGNEQFF.

V is TRBV7-3 and J is TRBJ1-1; D possibly corresponds to TRBD1 (6 bases). V lost 3 bases, J lost 4 bases, and 9 bases lay in between. This CDR3 contains 13 residues. Germline values: CDR1 SGHTA, CDR2 FQGTGA. The CDR3 bases are TGTGCCAGCAGCTTGGACAGTGTCACTGAAGCTTTCTTT. Translation gives CASSLDSVTEAFF.

Concerning this clone: At one boundary the junction diverges from the germline segment, which might be a read error. The rearrangement uses TRBV3-1 (or the pseudogene TRBV3-2) and TRBJ2-7, with 9 bases aligning to TRBD2. This CDR3 is 12 amino acids long. Germline values: CDR1 LGHDT, CDR2 YNNKEL (reference sequence). The CDR3 protein is CASSQDGRGGGF. The CDR3 bases are TGTGCCAGCAGCCAAGATGGGCGGGGGGGCGGTTTC.

This chain joins TRBV18 and TRBJ2-7; tentatively, D is TRBD1 (7 bases). This CDR3 comprises 13 residues. Between the trimmed V and J ends, which lost 4 bases and 3 bases, there was a span of 10 bases. Germline CDR1 and CDR2: KGHSH and LQKENI. DNA of the CDR3: TGTGCCAGCTCACTCCAGGGGGGCTACGAGCAGTACTTC. Its translation is CASSLQGGYEQYF. Full variable domain (missing parts from reference TRBV18 and TRBJ2-7): NAGVMQNPRHLVRRRGQEARLRCSPMKGHSHVYWYRQLPEEGLKFMVYLQKENIIDESGMPKERFSAEFPKEGPSILRIQQVVRGDSAAYFCASSLQGGYEQYFGPGTRLTVT.

This chain connects TRBV5-1 to TRBJ2-2; 11 nucleotides line up with TRBD1. The V and J ends lost 0 bases and 4 bases, in that order; junction bases with no gene match: 8. The germline gives CDR1 SGHRS, CDR2 YFSETQ. The CDR3 has 18 residues. As DNA, the CDR3 is TGCGCCAGCAGCTTGGCCCTTGGAGGGACAGGGGGCACCGGGGAGCTGTTTTTT. Its translation: CASSLALGGTGGTGELFF.

The V and J genes are TRBV12-3 or TRBV12-4 and TRBJ1-1, with D unresolved. Trimming removed 10 bases from V and 5 bases from J, with 17 bases in between. CDR3 length: 13 amino acids. CDR3 residues: CATLRRGETEAFF. DNA for the CDR3: TGTGCCACGCTCAGGCGGGGAGAGACTGAAGCTTTCTTT.

This chain uses TRBV5-6 with TRBJ2-7; TRBD1 agrees at 7 bases. The CDR3 contains 14 residues. Per germline, CDR1 SGHDT and CDR2 YYEEEE. J gave up 4 bases and V 4 bases, and 8 bases lay outside the gene matches. CDR3 sequence: CASSPTGQIYEQYF. The CDR3 bases are TGTGCCAGCAGCCCCACGGGACAGATTTACGAGCAGTACTTC.

The chain employs TRBV5-1 and TRBJ2-7; a weak D match, TRBD2 (6 bases). Germline V CDR1 and CDR2: SGHRS, YFSETQ. Deletions cut 6 bases from V and 6 bases from J, with 19 bases between. This CDR3 is 14 amino acids long. The CDR3 DNA sequence: TGCGCCAGCACCCCCTGGGGGGAACTACGCGAGCAGTACTTC. Amino acids: CASTPWGELREQYF.

The chain is built from TRBV27 and TRBJ2-1, with D perhaps matching TRBD2 (6 bases). With 2 bases removed from V and 5 bases from J, the gap between germline ends came to 16 bases. Germline CDR1 reads MNHEY; CDR2 reads SMNVEV (reference sequence). The CDR3 is 16 residues long. CDR3 region: CASSLVSGGLNNEQFF. The CDR3 DNA reads TGTGCCAGCAGTTTAGTATCAGGAGGGCTTAACAATGAGCAGTTCTTC.

The gene calls are TRBV9 and TRBJ2-7; perhaps TRBD2 as D (6 bases). V lost 0 bases to trimming and J lost 5 bases, with 15 bases between them. Germline assignment: CDR1 SGDLS and CDR2 YYNGEE. The CDR3 has 15 amino acids. CDR3 amino acids: CASSVGGLKGHEQYF. DNA of the CDR3: TGTGCCAGCAGCGTAGGGGGACTCAAGGGGCACGAGCAGTACTTC.

The chain uses TRBV2 and TRBJ2-1; TRBD1 matches 9 bases. Germline V lookup: CDR1 SNHLY, CDR2 FYNNEI. V was clipped by 8 bases and J by 3 bases; unmatched bases: 2. This CDR3 has 13 amino acids. The CDR3 spells CASGDRDYNEQFF. In DNA form, the CDR3 reads TGTGCCAGCGGGGACAGGGACTACAATGAGCAGTTCTTC.

The V gene is TRBV6-2 or TRBV6-3, the J gene TRBJ2-7, with D unclear. Germline V gives CDR1 MNHEY, CDR2 SVGEGT. This CDR3 has 14 amino acids. The germline V and J ends were trimmed by 0 bases and 2 bases, with 8 bases remaining between them. The CDR3 spells CASSYSNPAYEQYF. CDR3 sequence (DNA): TGTGCCAGCAGTTACTCGAACCCGGCCTACGAGCAGTACTTC.

The rearrangement uses TRBV6-5 and TRBJ2-1; TRBD2 agrees at 10 bases. Trimming cost V 5 bases and J 7 bases; bases outside gene matches: 8. The length of the CDR3 is 15 residues. From germline, CDR1 is MNHEY and CDR2 SVGAGI. Here the CDR3 DNA reads TGTGCCAGCAGTCCTTCAGCGGGGGGGCCGAATGAGCAGTTCTTC. Translation: CASSPSAGGPNEQFF.

V gene TRBV28 combines with J gene TRBJ2-1; D gene unclear. Germline CDR1 and CDR2: MDHEN and SYDVKM. CDR3 length: 11 amino acids. Deletions cut 2 bases from V and 8 bases from J, with 4 bases between. The CDR3 loop reads CASSLSYEQFF. In nucleotides, the CDR3 is TGTGCCAGCAGTTTAAGCTATGAGCAGTTCTTC.

This chain connects TRBV28 to TRBJ1-2; D may be TRBD1 (6 bases). The V gene's germline CDR1 is MDHEN and CDR2 SYDVKM. V gave up 7 bases and J gave up 7 bases, with 19 bases separating them. The CDR3 length is 14 residues. The CDR3 loop reads CASIGGAFLGGYTF. The CDR3 nucleotides read TGTGCCAGCATTGGGGGGGCCTTCTTAGGTGGCTACACCTTC.

The chain combines TRBV25-1 with TRBJ1-2, with D unclear. Germline-derived CDR1 and CDR2 are MGHDK and SYGVNS. CDR3 size: 14 residues. Trimming shortened V by 1 base and J by 3 bases, and 9 bases separated the two germline ends. The CDR3 here is CASSEFGGHYGYTF. The CDR3 DNA sequence: TGTGCCAGCAGTGAATTCGGAGGCCACTATGGCTACACCTTC.

Only a few counts were recorded for this clone. The V gene is TRBV7-3, the J gene TRBJ1-2; 8 bases line up with TRBD1. Losses at the gene ends were 5 bases for V and 6 bases for J; bases not matched to a gene: 5. This CDR3 contains 13 residues. Germline V CDR1 and CDR2: SGHTA, FQGTGA. CDR3 sequence: CASSLDREHGYTF. In DNA, the CDR3 is TGTGCCAGCAGCCTGGACAGGGAGCATGGCTACACCTTC.

The chain links TRBV6-5 to TRBJ1-2; 12 nucleotides align to TRBD1. The V gene end was trimmed by 6 bases and the J gene end by 8 bases; junction bases not matched to a gene: 10. This CDR3 region has 15 residues. CDR1 is MNHEY, CDR2 SVGAGI, per germline. Here the CDR3 reads CASSRPGQGAGGYTF. The CDR3 region has the DNA TGTGCCAGCAGCCGCCCGGGACAGGGGGCGGGAGGCTACACCTTC.